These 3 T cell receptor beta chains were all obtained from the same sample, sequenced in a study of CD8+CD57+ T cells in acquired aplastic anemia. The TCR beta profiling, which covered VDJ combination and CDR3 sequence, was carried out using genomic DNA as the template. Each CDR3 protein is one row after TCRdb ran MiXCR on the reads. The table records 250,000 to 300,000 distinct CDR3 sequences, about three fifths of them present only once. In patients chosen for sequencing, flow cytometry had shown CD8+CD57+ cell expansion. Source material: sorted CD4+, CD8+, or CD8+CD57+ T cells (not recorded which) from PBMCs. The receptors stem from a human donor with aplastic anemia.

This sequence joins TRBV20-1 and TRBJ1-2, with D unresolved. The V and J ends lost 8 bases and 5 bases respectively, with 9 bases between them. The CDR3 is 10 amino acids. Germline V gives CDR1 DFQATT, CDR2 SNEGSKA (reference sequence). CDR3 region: CSTDLYGYTF. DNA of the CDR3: TGCAGTACGGACTTATATGGCTACACCTTC.

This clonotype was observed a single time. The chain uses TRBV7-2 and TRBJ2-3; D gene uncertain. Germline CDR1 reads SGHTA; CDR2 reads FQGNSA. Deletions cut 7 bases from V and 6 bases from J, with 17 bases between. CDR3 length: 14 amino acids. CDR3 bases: TGTGCCAGCAAGGCCGCAAGAGTTGCGGATACGCAGTATTTT. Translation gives CASKAARVADTQYF.

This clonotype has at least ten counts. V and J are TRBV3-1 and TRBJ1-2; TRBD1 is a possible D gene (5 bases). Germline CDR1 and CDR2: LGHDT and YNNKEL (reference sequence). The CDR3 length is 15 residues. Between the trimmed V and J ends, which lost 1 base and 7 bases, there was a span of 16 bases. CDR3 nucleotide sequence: TGTGCCAGCAGCCAAGTCCTTGGGTTTGGGGGTGGCTACACCTTC. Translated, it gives CASSQVLGFGGGYTF.